This T cell receptor beta chain appears in the sequencing data of a study of blood T cell repertoires in COVID-19. The CDR3 sequence is 12 residues long. Trimming cost V 7 bases and J 4 bases; bases outside gene matches: 3. Germline loops: CDR1 MNHEY, CDR2 SMNVEV (reference sequence). Authors' processing steps: Amplification of reference gene primers was used by the study to estimate nucleated cell counts. Clones were sequenced by immunoSEQ multiplex PCR, and TCRdb holds only the in-frame ones, with some missing. V, J and clone size are taken as reported in that table, and D and trimming were inferred from the DNA itself. Of 300,000 to 350,000 clones listed, around 90% are singletons. One Seattle source followed patients from active infection through their disease course.

The source of this sequence is a young woman with COVID-19, enrolled during active disease. The chain recombines TRBV27 with TRBJ1-2, with 7 bases aligning to TRBD1. The sequenced sample was peripheral blood. The CDR3 DNA sequence: TGTGCCAGCAAAGGGGGCGGCTATGGCTACACCTTC. It translates to CASKGGGYGYTF.